This T cell receptor beta chain was profiled in a study of radiotherapy plus CTLA-4 blockade in lung cancer. Study results and limitations: Increased serum interferon-beta after radiation also reportedly predicted response strongly. An expansion of tumor-derived TCR clones occurred in blood after radiotherapy plus ipilimumab.

Germline-derived CDR1 and CDR2 are SGHNT and YENEEA. The CDR3 length is 11 residues. Trimming left V 5 bases short and J 10 bases short, with 9 bases between. On this clone itself: Its specificity is not known.

Sequenced by immunoSEQ multiplex PCR; TCRdb stores in-frame clones only, minus some. This table holds 70,000 to 95,000 clones, about four fifths found once. Each patient with chemo-refractory metastatic non-small-cell lung cancer was treated with focal radiation plus CTLA-4 blockade using ipilimumab. The rearrangement links TRBV11-3 to TRBJ2-1; possible D gene TRBD2, 6 bases. This specimen was peripheral blood, taken from a patient treated with radiotherapy plus ipilimumab. This receptor was identified in a human donor with non-small cell lung cancer that progressed on radiotherapy plus ipilimumab. This CDR3 is CASSHRGEQFF. The CDR3 DNA reads TGTGCCAGCAGCCACCGGGGGGAGCAGTTCTTC.